This T cell receptor beta chain was found in a study of tissue T cells after allogeneic stem cell transplantation (dated by TCRdb to 2022 to 2024). As for the study more broadly: The study profiled TCR beta repertoires in many tissues obtained from research autopsies of patients with and without GVHD, and also in mouse models of GVHD. The human arm was a prospective observational study without blinding or randomization. Study-wide conclusions, independent of this receptor: In both patients and mice, T cells from blood and spleen covered only a limited part of the TCR repertoire found in tissues. Only a few T cell clones appeared in more than one patient, yet motif-based clustering showed tissue-specific repertoire signatures that were shared between patients. Which tissue TCRs were alloreactive or antigen-specific was not determined in the study, and some clones might have been persisting host cells. Within patients, how anatomically similar tissues were was a major factor shaping TCR repertoire composition, regardless of disease or transplant status. A small and clinically heterogeneous patient cohort was studied, and sampling depth was acknowledged as a limitation.

To prepare the library, the immunoSEQ multiplex PCR assay was applied. TCRbeta CDR3 sequencing was performed at survey depth by Adaptive Biotechnologies, and CDR3 sequences, V/J genes, productive frequency and template counts were reported. Amplification of TCR beta CDR3 regions started from genomic DNA instead of RNA. Processing in the source paper ran as follows. Jensen-Shannon divergence was used to quantify pairwise repertoire overlap between tissues, with a value of 1 indicating complete divergence and a value of 0 indicating identical repertoires. Tissues were grouped by single-linkage agglomerative hierarchical clustering of pairwise JSD values, and the clustering results were shown as dendrograms. GLIPH2 was run on all patient samples with simulation_depth 1000, kmer_min_depth 3, cdr3_length_cutoff 8, keeping groups with more than two unique CDR3s. A standardized tissue-overlap score was calculated by extrapolating Jaccard GLIPH-group overlap across patients to a standard repertoire size of 1000 clones. Linear mixed-effect models, with tissue included as a fixed effect and individual included as a random effect, were used to assess associations of diversity with clinical or experimental variables. Entries here come from immuneACCESS through TCRdb and include only in-frame sequences with V and J called. Some clones fail to appear in such tables; in the studies checked, an unresolved V gene covers under half of the shortfall, and the cause of the remainder is unknown. V, J and clone size are taken as reported in that table, and D and trimming were inferred from the DNA itself. The sample table lists just under 7,500 clones, 50% of them with a count of one. The ten largest clones add up to nearly 4% of the sample.

CDR1 and CDR2, per the germline V gene, are SGHDT and FRDEAV. The CDR3 sequence holds 13 residues, the cysteine and phenylalanine included. Of the CDR3's DNA, 36 bases were read; they are in frame from base 1. V drops 4 bases and J drops 0 bases, leaving 8 bases in between. With respect to this clone: Its cognate antigen has yet to be identified. The gene nomenclature and germline references here are murine. The DNA ends 1 residue before the CDR3 does, and the rest of the CDR3 is filled in from the germline J gene.

Read against the paper, the sample's time point label means: mouse harvest day 7 after allogeneic transplant. Each mouse graft consisted of 10^7 T-cell-depleted bone marrow cells plus 10^6 splenic CD5+ T cells and was given by tail vein injection. GVHD in mice was modeled with a major MHC-mismatch B6 (H2b) into BALB/c (H2d) model, and tissues were profiled at day 7 or 14. On day 7 or 14 post-transplant, mouse tissues and retro-orbital blood were harvested with separate sterile tools for each animal, and livers were flushed before harvest. Before genomic DNA isolation with the DNeasy Blood & Tissue Kit, mouse tissues were minced with razor blades in buffered saline.

The chain is assembled from TRBV14 and TRBJ2-7, with the D gene not confidently named. Source material: gut tissue. This TCR derives from a female BALB/c mouse given C57BL/6 T cells with graft-versus-host disease after an allogeneic hematopoietic cell transplant. The CDR3 protein sequence reads: CASSLQYSYEQYF. Incomplete CDR3 DNA: TGTGCCAGCAGTCTACAGTACTCCTATGAACAGTAC.